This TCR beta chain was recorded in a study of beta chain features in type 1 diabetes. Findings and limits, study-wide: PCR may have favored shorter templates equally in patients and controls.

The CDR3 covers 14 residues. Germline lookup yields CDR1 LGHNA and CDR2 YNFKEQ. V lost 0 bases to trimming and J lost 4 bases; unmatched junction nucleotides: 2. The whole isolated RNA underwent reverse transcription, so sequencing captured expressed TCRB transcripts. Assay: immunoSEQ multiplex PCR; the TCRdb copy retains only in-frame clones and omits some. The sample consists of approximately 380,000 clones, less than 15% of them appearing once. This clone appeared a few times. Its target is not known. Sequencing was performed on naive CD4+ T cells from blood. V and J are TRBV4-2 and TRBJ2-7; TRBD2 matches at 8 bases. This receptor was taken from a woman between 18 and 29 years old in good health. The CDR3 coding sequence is TGTGCCAGCAGCCAAGAACTAGCGGCGTACGAGCAGTACTTC. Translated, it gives CASSQELAAYEQYF.